The text below deals with one TCR beta chain. The V gene's germline CDR1 is SEHNR and CDR2 FQNEAQ (reference sequence). Trimming took 5 bases from V and 7 from J; bases not matched to a gene: 8. This CDR3 has 15 amino acids. This entry comes from a study of blood T cell repertoires in COVID-19. Method: immunoSEQ multiplex PCR; TCRdb's copy keeps in-frame clones and lacks some. The table lists some 130,000 clones, 79% of them singletons. The sequence was collected from a man aged 60 to 75 with acute or convalescent COVID-19. What was sequenced was peripheral blood. The V call is TRBV7-9, the J call TRBJ1-4; 9 bases map to TRBD1. CDR3 sequence reads: CASSPSGQGAEKLFF. CDR3 coding DNA: TGTGCCAGCAGCCCCTCGGGACAGGGCGCTGAAAAACTGTTTTTT.